This is a list of T cell receptor beta chains from one sample in a study of PD-1 blockade in classical Hodgkin lymphoma. The assay was immunoSEQ multiplex PCR, and TCRdb's table has in-frame clones only and misses some. The sample holds roughly 62,000 clones, approximately 88% seen once. The material sequenced was peripheral blood mononuclear cells (PBMCs), taken at baseline. These receptors were collected from a human donor with classical Hodgkin lymphoma. CDR3s include the opening cysteine and the closing phenylalanine or tryptophan. A D gene is named only where the DNA matches it firmly. Clone size is stated in some rows and not others, as once, few, many or a class when expanded.

clone_size: few; j_call: TRBJ1-1; d_call: -; v_call: TRBV4-3; cdr3_nt: TGCGCCAGCAGCCACGGACGGCTGAACACTGAAGCTTTCTTT; cdr3_aa: CASSHGRLNTEAFF
clone_size: -; j_call: TRBJ1-5; d_call: -; v_call: TRBV5-4; cdr3_nt: TGTGCCAGCAGCTTGGACGGACAGAGCAATCAGCCCCAGCATTTT; cdr3_aa: CASSLDGQSNQPQHF
clone_size: -; j_call: TRBJ2-1; d_call: TRBD2; v_call: TRBV11-3; cdr3_nt: TGTGCCAGCAGCCTTCGACTAGCGGGGGGGCCTCGCGATGAGCAGTTCTTC; cdr3_aa: CASSLRLAGGPRDEQFF
clone_size: -; j_call: TRBJ2-3; d_call: TRBD1; v_call: TRBV19; cdr3_nt: TGTGCCAGTAGTGCCGACAGGGCCTCTAGCACAGATACGCAGTATTTT; cdr3_aa: CASSADRASSTDTQYF
clone_size: -; j_call: TRBJ2-3; d_call: -; v_call: TRBV7-3; cdr3_nt: TGTGCCAGCAGCCCCCATGGGGATACGCAGTATTTT; cdr3_aa: CASSPHGDTQYF
clone_size: -; j_call: TRBJ2-1; d_call: -; v_call: TRBV7-9; cdr3_nt: TGTGCCAGCAGCCCGAGCTTAGGCTTGGCAGGGGAGGGCAATGAGCAGTTCTTC; cdr3_aa: CASSPSLGLAGEGNEQFF
clone_size: -; j_call: TRBJ2-7; d_call: -; v_call: TRBV7-9; cdr3_nt: TGTGCCAGCAGCTTAGGCACGGGGAAGGATGGGGAGCAGTACTTC; cdr3_aa: CASSLGTGKDGEQYF
clone_size: -; j_call: TRBJ1-1; d_call: -; v_call: TRBV6-6; cdr3_nt: TGTGCCAGCAGTTACGTGGGCAGGGCGGACACTGAAGCTTTCTTT; cdr3_aa: CASSYVGRADTEAFF
clone_size: -; j_call: TRBJ2-7; d_call: -; v_call: TRBV23-1; cdr3_nt: TGCGCCAGCAGCTACCACGAAGAAACCTACGAGCAGTACTTC; cdr3_aa: CASSYHEETYEQYF
clone_size: -; j_call: TRBJ1-1; d_call: -; v_call: TRBV10-2; cdr3_nt: TGCGCCAGCACCGAAGGTGGATGGAACACTGAAGCTTTCTTT; cdr3_aa: CASTEGGWNTEAFF
clone_size: -; j_call: TRBJ1-1; d_call: -; v_call: TRBV11-2; cdr3_nt: TGTGCCAGCAGCCAATTGACAGGCCGCTGGCCTGAAGCTTTCTTT; cdr3_aa: CASSQLTGRWPEAFF
clone_size: -; j_call: TRBJ2-7; d_call: TRBD1; v_call: TRBV28; cdr3_nt: TGTGCCAGCAAAGGCAGGGGGTACGGTGGACGCTACGAGCAGTACTTC; cdr3_aa: CASKGRGYGGRYEQYF